One sample yielded the 3 T cell receptor beta chains listed below, sequenced in a study of T cell responses to AZD1222 COVID-19 vaccine. TCRdb's copy holds only in-frame clones and misses some; the assay was immunoSEQ multiplex PCR. Among over 130,000 clones, about 90% were seen once, and the ten largest hold about a tenth. The source was peripheral blood, collected 28 days after the second AZD1222 dose. These receptors were obtained from an adult who received the AZD1222 COVID-19 vaccine.

The chain recombines TRBV6-1 with TRBJ1-1, with a weak D call TRBD1 (5 bases). The CDR3 consists of 15 residues. Germline CDR1 reads MNHNS; CDR2 reads SASEGT. The V end lost 3 bases, the J end lost 5 bases, and 16 bases lay between the germline ends. The CDR3 reads CASSDPGAGETEAFF. The CDR3 DNA follows: TGTGCCAGCAGTGACCCCGGCGCGGGGGAGACTGAAGCTTTCTTT.

This clone has a single count. This sequence joins TRBV6-2 or TRBV6-3 and TRBJ1-2; no reliable D call. V lost 5 bases and J lost 4, with 14 bases in between. This CDR3 contains 14 residues. Germline V CDR1 and CDR2: MNHEY, SVGEGT. The CDR3 nucleotides read TGTGCCAGCAGTACGGTGGCAGACGCCTATGGCTACACCTTC. This translates into CASSTVADAYGYTF.

This chain connects TRBV7-9 to TRBJ2-7; tentatively, D is TRBD2 (6 bases). Germline V gene data show CDR1 as SEHNR and CDR2 as FQNEAQ (reference sequence). V was pared by 5 bases and J by 2 bases, with 10 bases between. The CDR3 spans 13 residues. This chain's CDR3 is CASSIGGAYEQYF. Written as DNA, the CDR3 is TGTGCCAGCAGCATCGGGGGTGCCTACGAGCAGTACTTC.